The text below deals with one T cell receptor (beta chain). What it recognizes is unknown. The sample comes from a study of long-term antiretroviral therapy in people with HIV. Study-level background: There is a gap of about a decade between the earliest samples and the later 2015 immediate-ART recommendation. Whole-study findings and limits: Within the repertoire, clones expanded before ART were dominant at all time points.

Germline assignment: CDR1 SNHLY and CDR2 FYNNEI. CDR3 length equals 14 residues. Unmatched junction bases numbered 12, after V lost 3 bases and J lost 11 bases. None of the participants with HIV were treated outside the United States. Ahead of DNA extraction, samples held 1-10 million cryopreserved PBMC each. Version v3.0 of the immunoSEQ assay ran at survey level. Data came from immunoSEQ multiplex PCR; TCRdb stores just in-frame clones and leaves some out. This table has 20,000 to 25,000 clones, about 80% appearing once. The sequencing used unsorted PBMCs, collected 0.5 years after starting antiretroviral therapy. This sequence originates from a man in his late teens or twenties with HIV. The rearrangement links TRBV2 to TRBJ1-1, with 7 bases lining up with TRBD1. CDR3 in DNA: TGTGCCAGCAGTGATCTCCGGGCGGGGACAGCCGCTTTCTTT. Protein: CASSDLRAGTAAFF.